The clone carrying this T cell receptor (beta chain) was seen just once. The antigen is unknown. Measured with immunoSEQ multiplex PCR; TCRdb has only the in-frame clones, and not every one. The table lists tens of thousands of clones, roughly 90% of them singletons, with less than 3% in the top ten. The data were obtained in a study of a mutant IDH1 vaccine in newly diagnosed glioma. In the study overall: Patients got radiotherapy, temozolomide, or both beforehand, and most got both.

Described time point: baseline, week 1 (first vaccination visit). Described treatment: pre-vaccination baseline after standard-of-care therapy. General study results and limits: Top peripheral T cell clonotype shifts appeared unrelated to pseudoprogression.

The receptor was isolated from a man between 35 and 55 years old with glioma. The sequences come from PBMCs, collected from a glioma patient treated with radiotherapy, temozolomide or both.

The CDR3 DNA sequence: TGCGCCAGCAGCCCCAGCGACAGGGGGCTGTGGGAGCAGTACTTC. Protein: CASSPSDRGLWEQYF. The chain combines TRBV4-3 with TRBJ2-7, with 10 bases fitting TRBD1. Germline CDR1 is LGHNA and CDR2 is YSLEER. Losses at the gene ends were 4 bases for V and 7 bases for J; bases not matched to a gene: 10. The CDR3 spans 15 residues.